Listed here are 12 T cell receptor beta chains from one sample, sequenced in a study of T cells in Graves' hyperthyroidism and ophthalmopathy. Amplified TCR beta CDR3 regions came from RNA transcripts. Using the HTBI primer set, a first-round RT-PCR was run on the TCR CDR3. TCRdb passed the multiplex PCR reads through MiXCR, listing each CDR3 protein once. The top ten hold approximately 31% of the sample, which has about 680,000 distinct CDR3 sequences, about 35% seen once. Sequenced input: blood. These receptors all come from a woman in her thirties or forties with Graves' hyperthyroidism.

In its sample, this clonotype was seen a few times. The gene calls are TRBV6-5 and TRBJ1-4; D not certain. CDR1 and CDR2 (germline): MNHEY, SVGAGI. V was pared by 8 bases and J by 4 bases, with 11 bases between. The CDR3 consists of 13 residues. The CDR3 loop reads CASADVGNEKLFF. In nucleotides, the CDR3 is TGTGCCAGCGCAGATGTGGGTAATGAAAAACTGTTTTTT.

In its sample, this clonotype was seen many times. The rearrangement links TRBV14 to TRBJ2-7, with unresolved D. Trimming shortened V by 1 base and J by 1 base, and 5 bases separated the two germline ends. The CDR3 length is 13 residues. The germline V gene has CDR1 SGHDN and CDR2 FVKESK. The CDR3, as DNA: TGTGCCAGCAGCCAAGTTGTTTCCTACGAGCAGTACTTC. Translated, it gives CASSQVVSYEQYF. The entire variable domain, with the rest obtained from reference TRBV14 and TRBJ2-7, is as follows: EAGVTQFPSHSVIEKGQTVTLRCDPISGHDNLYWYRRVMGKEIKFLLHFVKESKQDESGMPNNRFLAERTGGTYSTLKVQPAELEDSGVYFCASSQVVSYEQYFGPGTRLTVT.

The chain uses TRBV13 and TRBJ1-4; D not certain. Germline CDR1 and CDR2: PRHDT and FYEKMQ (reference sequence). This CDR3 comprises 13 residues. V gave up 4 bases and J gave up 7 bases, with 10 bases separating them. The CDR3 reads CASSWTGREKLFF. As DNA, the CDR3 is TGTGCCAGCAGCTGGACCGGTCGTGAAAAACTGTTTTTT.

Comment on this clonotype: A junction boundary mismatches the germline segment, possibly from a read error. This chain links TRBV7-9 with TRBJ1-2; D ambiguous. This CDR3 contains 14 residues. CDR1 is SEHNR and CDR2 is FQNEAQ in the germline V gene (reference sequence). The CDR3 region has the DNA TGCGCCAACAGCTTAAATCAGGCGAACTATGGCTACACCTTC. It translates to CANSLNQANYGYTF.

This clonotype was seen just once. This sequence joins TRBV19 and TRBJ2-7; 8 bases line up with TRBD1. The DNA end favors TRBJ2-1, so the J call may be wrong. The CDR3 is 15 residues long. The germline V gene has CDR1 LNHDA and CDR2 SQIVND (reference sequence). The CDR3 bases are TGTGCCAGTAGCTCTCAGGGGGCTTTCGGCAATGAGCAGTTCTTC. It yields the protein CASSSQGAFGNEQFF.

This clonotype has at least ten counts. The chain is built from TRBV19 and TRBJ1-6; maybe TRBD1 (5 bases). This CDR3 is built from 14 residues. CDR1 is LNHDA, CDR2 SQIVND, per germline (reference sequence). Trimming shortened V by 3 bases and J by 7 bases, and 10 bases separated the two germline ends. CDR3 nucleotides: TGTGCCAGTAGTATGGGGCCGAACAATTCACCCCTCCACTTT. Translated: CASSMGPNNSPLHF. The variable domain in full, with the rest retrieved from reference TRBV19 and TRBJ1-6, is DGGITQSPKYLFRKEGQNVTLSCEQNLNHDAMYWYRQDPGQGLRLIYYSQIVNDFQKGDIAEGYSVSREKKESFPLTVTSAQKNPTAFYLCASSMGPNNSPLHFGNGTRLTVT.

This clonotype was counted ten times or more. The chain joins TRBV7-8 to TRBJ2-5, with D perhaps TRBD1 (6 bases). The germline V gene has CDR1 SGHVS and CDR2 FQNEAQ. With 2 bases removed from V and 1 base from J, the gap between germline ends came to 8 bases. The CDR3 sequence is 14 residues long. The CDR3 protein is CASSLKDSQETQYF. CDR3 sequence (DNA): TGTGCCAGCAGCTTAAAGGACAGCCAAGAGACCCAGTACTTC.

This clonotype was picked up a small number of times. V and J are TRBV7-9 and TRBJ2-3; TRBD2 is a possible D gene (6 bases). The CDR3 has 16 residues. V was clipped by 3 bases and J by 0 bases, with 13 bases between them. Germline assignment: CDR1 SEHNR and CDR2 FQNEAQ (reference sequence). This chain's CDR3 is CASSLGSGTSTDTQYF. The CDR3 nucleotides read TGTGCCAGCAGCTTGGGTAGCGGAACCAGCACAGATACGCAGTATTTT.

Only a few counts were recorded for this clonotype. This chain links TRBV5-8 with TRBJ1-2; D unclear. V lost 0 bases and J lost 4, with 13 bases in between. This CDR3 comprises 15 residues. Per the germline V gene, CDR1 is SGHTS and CDR2 is YDEGEE. The CDR3 nucleotides are TGTGCCAGCAGCTTGGAAGACTCCCGGGGCTATGGCTACACCTTC. Translated: CASSLEDSRGYGYTF. The variable domain in full, completed from reference TRBV5-8 and TRBJ1-2, reads EAGVTQSPTHLIKTRGQQATLRCSPISGHTSVYWYQQALGLGLQFLLWYDEGEERNRGNFPPRFSGRQFPNYSSELNVNALELEDSALYLCASSLEDSRGYGYTFGSGTRLTVV.

V and J are TRBV19 and TRBJ1-1; D is possibly TRBD1 (5 bases). Germline lookup yields CDR1 LNHDA and CDR2 SQIVND (reference sequence). The length of the CDR3 is 16 residues. V was pared by 1 base and J by 3 bases, with 15 bases between. The CDR3 DNA reads TGTGCCAGTAGTATAGGTGGGGCAAAGCCTTACACTGAAGCTTTCTTT. This translates into CASSIGGAKPYTEAFF.

This clonotype was seen more than once but under ten times. The chain has TRBV6-1 and TRBJ2-7; tentatively, D is TRBD1 or TRBD2 (5 bases each). CDR1 MNHNS and CDR2 SASEGT come from the germline V gene. The CDR3 is 13 residues long. V was clipped by 4 bases and J by 6 bases, with 13 bases between them. CDR3 amino acids: CASSATRGAEQYF. CDR3 DNA: TGTGCCAGCAGTGCCACTAGGGGCGCCGAGCAGTACTTC.

The chain combines TRBV7-9 with TRBJ2-7; 8 positions match TRBD1. The ends lost 1 base at V and 4 bases at J; junction bases unmatched: 9. Per the germline V gene, CDR1 is SEHNR and CDR2 is FQNEAQ (reference sequence). CDR3 length: 16 amino acids. The CDR3 nucleotides read TGTGCCAGCAGCTTAGGCCAGGGACAGGAGAAATACGAGCAGTACTTC. Translating gives CASSLGQGQEKYEQYF. Full variable domain (remainder filled in from reference TRBV7-9 and TRBJ2-7): DTGVSQNPRHKITKRGQNVTFRCDPISEHNRLYWYRQTLGQGPEFLTYFQNEAQLEKSRLLSDRFSAERPKGSFSTLEIQRTEQGDSAMYLCASSLGQGQEKYEQYFGPGTRLTVT.